A single sample gave rise to the 11 T cell receptor beta chains below, sequenced in a study of OX40 agonist ivuxolimab in advanced cancers. Measured with immunoSEQ multiplex PCR; TCRdb has only the in-frame clones, and not every one. The table lists around 60,000 clones, less than 95% of them singletons. The source was CD4+ or CD8+ T cells sorted from blood, collected in a trial of the OX40 agonist ivuxolimab. These receptors were taken from an adult with an advanced solid tumor such as melanoma, head and neck, liver or kidney cancer.

The V and J genes are TRBV6-4 and TRBJ2-7, with TRBD2 identical over 8 bases. CDR1 MRHNA and CDR2 SNTAGT come from the germline V gene. J was trimmed by 0 bases and V by 0 bases; bases with no gene match: 7. The CDR3 has 17 residues. The CDR3 region is CASSDSNRGRPSYEQYF. The DNA for the CDR3 is TGTGCCAGCAGTGACTCGAATCGCGGGAGGCCCTCCTACGAGCAGTACTTC.

The chain couples TRBV7-9 to TRBJ1-2; D ambiguous. Germline CDR1 is SEHNR and CDR2 is FQNEAQ (reference sequence). CDR3 length equals 13 residues. The V end was cut by 1 base, the J end by 7 bases, with 10 bases between. CDR3 sequence: CASSLGEGSGYTF. For the CDR3, the DNA is TGTGCCAGCAGCTTAGGGGAGGGTTCTGGCTACACCTTC.

This chain uses TRBV14 with TRBJ2-2; D ambiguous. CDR3 size: 13 residues. The germline V gene has CDR1 SGHDN and CDR2 FVKESK. V gave up 3 bases and J gave up 9 bases, with 11 bases separating them. CDR3 nucleotides: TGTGCCAGCAGCCAGGAGAGAATACGGGAGCTGTTTTTT. As protein: CASSQERIRELFF.

This clone was seen a few times. The V call is TRBV7-8, the J call TRBJ1-3; 9 nucleotides line up with TRBD1. The CDR3 has 16 residues. Trimming at V came to 3 bases and at J to 0 bases, leaving 3 bases not matched to a gene. The germline V gene has CDR1 SGHVS and CDR2 FQNEAQ. CDR3 in amino acids: CASSFGTGYSGNTIYF. The DNA of the CDR3 is TGTGCCAGCAGCTTTGGGACAGGGTACTCTGGAAACACCATATATTTT.

This chain uses TRBV7-9 with TRBJ1-2; D unresolved. This CDR3 has 14 amino acids. Germline V gene data show CDR1 as SEHNR and CDR2 as FQNEAQ (reference sequence). V was pared by 5 bases and J by 0 bases, with 10 bases between. The CDR3 spells CASSPGEANYGYTF. The CDR3, as DNA: TGTGCCAGCAGCCCCGGGGAGGCTAACTATGGCTACACCTTC.

The genes are TRBV27 and TRBJ2-1; 7 nucleotides line up with TRBD1. CDR1 is MNHEY, CDR2 SMNVEV, per germline (reference sequence). V lost 2 bases, J lost 9 bases, and 16 bases stayed unmatched. The CDR3 sequence is 17 residues long. CDR3 sequence reads: CASSLETGSSANFEQFF. CDR3 nucleotide sequence: TGTGCCAGCAGTTTAGAGACAGGGTCCTCGGCAAATTTTGAGCAGTTCTTC.

This chain links TRBV6-5 with TRBJ1-6, with D unclear. Trimming cost V 2 bases and J 9 bases, with 14 bases left between them. CDR1 and CDR2 from the germline V gene are MNHEY and SVGAGI. The CDR3 is 15 amino acids. CDR3 residues: CASSYGGRRASPLHF. In DNA form, the CDR3 reads TGTGCCAGCAGTTACGGCGGCAGGAGGGCTTCACCCCTCCACTTT.

J is TRBJ2-7 and V is TRBV29-1; D is possibly TRBD2 (6 bases). CDR1 and CDR2 from the germline V gene are SQVTM and ANQGSEA. This CDR3 has 18 residues. V lost 3 bases, J lost 0 bases, and 24 bases lay in between. The CDR3 protein is CSVEVGRTKRGISYEQYF. CDR3 nucleotides: TGCAGCGTTGAGGTCGGCAGGACTAAAAGAGGGATCTCCTACGAGCAGTACTTC.

CDR3 bases: TGTGCCTGGAGTGTAGCGACAAACTATGGCTACACCTTC. Protein sequence: CAWSVATNYGYTF. This chain links TRBV30 with TRBJ1-2; D unresolved. The germline V gene has CDR1 GTSNPN and CDR2 SVGIG (reference sequence). The CDR3 loop spans 13 amino acids. V lost 0 bases, J lost 2 bases, and 7 bases lay in between. Full variable domain (rest looked up from reference TRBV30 and TRBJ1-2): SQTIHQWPATLVQPVGSPLSLECTVEGTSNPNLYWYRQAAGRGLQLLFYSVGIGQISSEVPQNLSASRPQDRQFILSSKKLLLSDSGFYLCAWSVATNYGYTFGSGTRLTVV.

The CDR3 here is CASSTAGQGYEQYF. In nucleotides, the CDR3 is TGTGCCAGTAGTACGGCGGGCCAAGGCTACGAGCAGTACTTC. The V gene is TRBV19, the J gene TRBJ2-7, with TRBD2 as a possible D gene (5 bases). Germline assignment: CDR1 LNHDA and CDR2 SQIVND (reference sequence). V shed 4 bases and J shed 3 bases, with 13 bases lying between them. The length of the CDR3 is 14 residues.

This chain links TRBV30 with TRBJ1-4; D is unresolved. This CDR3 comprises 11 residues. V lost 4 bases, J lost 5 bases, and 5 bases lay in between. CDR1 is GTSNPN and CDR2 is SVGIG in the germline V gene (reference sequence). The CDR3 DNA reads as TGTGCCTGGATGTGGAATGAAAAACTGTTTTTT. Translated, it gives CAWMWNEKLFF. Full variable domain (missing parts from reference TRBV30 and TRBJ1-4): SQTIHQWPATLVQPVGSPLSLECTVEGTSNPNLYWYRQAAGRGLQLLFYSVGIGQISSEVPQNLSASRPQDRQFILSSKKLLLSDSGFYLCAWMWNEKLFFGSGTQLSVL.